The T cell receptor (beta chain) described here comes from a study of control samples from healthy donors and cancer patients. TCRdb's copy holds only in-frame clones and misses some; the assay was immunoSEQ multiplex PCR. This table has tens of thousands of clones, about nine tenths appearing once. The germline V gene has CDR1 SGHTA and CDR2 FQGNSA. This CDR3 is 16 amino acids long. The V end was cut by 1 base, the J end by 4 bases, with 13 bases between. The chain uses TRBV7-2 and TRBJ2-2; D is uncertain. The sequenced sample consisted of blood. This clonotype was obtained from a woman between 65 and 79 years old in good health. CDR3 nucleotide sequence: TGTGCCAGCAGCTTAGTCGGGCCCCCGAGCACCGGGGAGCTGTTTTTT. Translation: CASSLVGPPSTGELFF.